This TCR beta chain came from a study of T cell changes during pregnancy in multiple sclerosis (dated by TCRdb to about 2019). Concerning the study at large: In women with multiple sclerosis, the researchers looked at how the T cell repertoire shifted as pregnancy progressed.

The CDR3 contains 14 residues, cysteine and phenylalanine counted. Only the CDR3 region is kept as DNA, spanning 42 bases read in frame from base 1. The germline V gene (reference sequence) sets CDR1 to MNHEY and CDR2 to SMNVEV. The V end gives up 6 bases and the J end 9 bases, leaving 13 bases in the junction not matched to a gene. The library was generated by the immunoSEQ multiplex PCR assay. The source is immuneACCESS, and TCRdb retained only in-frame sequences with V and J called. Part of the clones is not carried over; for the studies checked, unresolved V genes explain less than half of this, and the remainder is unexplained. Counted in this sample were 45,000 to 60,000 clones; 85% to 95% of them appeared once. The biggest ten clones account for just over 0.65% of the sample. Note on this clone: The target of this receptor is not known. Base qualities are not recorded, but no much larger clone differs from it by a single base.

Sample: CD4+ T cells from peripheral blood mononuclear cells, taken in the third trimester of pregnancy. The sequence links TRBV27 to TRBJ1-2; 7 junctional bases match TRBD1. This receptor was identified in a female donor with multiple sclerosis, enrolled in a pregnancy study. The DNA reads TGTGCCAGCAGGAGGACGACAGGGAATCTCAGCTACACCTTC. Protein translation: CASRRTTGNLSYTF.